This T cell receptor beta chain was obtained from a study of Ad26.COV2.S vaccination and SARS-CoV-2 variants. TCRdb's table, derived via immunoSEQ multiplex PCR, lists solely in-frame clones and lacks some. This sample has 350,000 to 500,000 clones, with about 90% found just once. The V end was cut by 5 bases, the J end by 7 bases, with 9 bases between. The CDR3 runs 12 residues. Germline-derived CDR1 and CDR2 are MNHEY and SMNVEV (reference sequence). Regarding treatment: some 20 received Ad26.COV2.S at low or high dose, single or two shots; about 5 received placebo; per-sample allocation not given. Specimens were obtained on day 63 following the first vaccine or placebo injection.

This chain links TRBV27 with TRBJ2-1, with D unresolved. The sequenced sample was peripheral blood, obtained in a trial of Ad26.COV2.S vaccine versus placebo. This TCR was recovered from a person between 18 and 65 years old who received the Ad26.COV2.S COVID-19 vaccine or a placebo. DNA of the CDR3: TGTGCCAGCAGTGCTGCTAGAAATGAGCAGTTCTTC. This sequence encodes CASSAARNEQFF.